Listed below are T cell receptor beta chains from one sample, sequenced in a study of blood T cell repertoires in COVID-19. Assay: immunoSEQ multiplex PCR; the TCRdb copy retains only in-frame clones and omits some. Of about 40,000 clones listed, approximately 88% are singletons. The sequenced sample was peripheral blood. Receptor source: a woman in her 70s with acute or convalescent COVID-19. Both conserved end residues are part of each CDR3. Fields, in order: clone size, D gene, J gene, V gene, CDR3 protein, CDR3 DNA. The D gene is left open where the match is weak. Size is stated for part of the rows, as once, few or many counts, or as a class when the clone is expanded.

abundance: .; d_gene: .; j_gene: TRBJ1-6; v_gene: TRBV27; CDR3aa: CASSLEIRTVNNSPLHF; CDR3nt: TGTGCCAGCAGTTTAGAGATTCGGACAGTCAATAATTCACCCCTCCACTTT
abundance: .; d_gene: TRBD2; j_gene: TRBJ2-1; v_gene: TRBV15; CDR3aa: CATSRESIAGGRNEQFF; CDR3nt: TGTGCCACCAGCAGAGAGTCGATAGCGGGGGGCCGAAATGAGCAGTTCTTC
abundance: .; d_gene: .; j_gene: TRBJ1-2; v_gene: TRBV18; CDR3aa: CASSPLNGANYGYTF; CDR3nt: TGTGCCAGCTCGCCACTTAATGGGGCAAACTATGGCTACACCTTC
abundance: .; d_gene: .; j_gene: TRBJ2-2; v_gene: TRBV20-1; CDR3aa: CSASFGANTGELFF; CDR3nt: TGCAGTGCTAGTTTCGGGGCGAACACCGGGGAGCTGTTTTTT
abundance: .; d_gene: .; j_gene: TRBJ2-5; v_gene: TRBV7-2; CDR3aa: CASSQNQETQYF; CDR3nt: TGTGCCAGCAGCCAAAACCAAGAGACCCAGTACTTC
abundance: .; d_gene: .; j_gene: TRBJ2-5; v_gene: TRBV7-3; CDR3aa: CASSTGQPRGTQYF; CDR3nt: TGTGCCAGCAGCACAGGCCAGCCAAGAGGGACCCAGTACTTC
abundance: .; d_gene: TRBD1; j_gene: TRBJ2-3; v_gene: TRBV5-1; CDR3aa: CASSLGQAADTQYF; CDR3nt: TGCGCCAGCAGCCTCGGACAGGCGGCAGATACGCAGTATTTT
abundance: once; d_gene: TRBD2; j_gene: TRBJ2-5; v_gene: TRBV10-2; CDR3aa: CAVAGGEGVETQYF; CDR3nt: TGCGCCGTTGCTGGAGGGGAGGGAGTAGAGACCCAGTACTTC
abundance: once; d_gene: .; j_gene: TRBJ1-5; v_gene: TRBV2; CDR3aa: CASMRDGNQPQHF; CDR3nt: TGTGCCAGCATGCGGGACGGCAATCAGCCCCAGCATTTT
abundance: .; d_gene: TRBD1; j_gene: TRBJ1-1; v_gene: TRBV5-1; CDR3aa: CASSLVGTGDTEAFF; CDR3nt: TGCGCCAGCAGCTTGGTTGGGACAGGGGACACTGAAGCTTTCTTT
abundance: .; d_gene: .; j_gene: TRBJ1-5; v_gene: TRBV4-3; CDR3aa: CASSQDLGRYDQPQHF; CDR3nt: TGCGCCAGCAGCCAAGATCTAGGGAGATATGATCAGCCCCAGCATTTT
abundance: .; d_gene: .; j_gene: TRBJ2-5; v_gene: TRBV7-2; CDR3aa: CASSWSGTQKETQYF; CDR3nt: TGTGCCAGCAGCTGGTCCGGGACACAGAAAGAGACCCAGTACTTC
abundance: once; d_gene: TRBD1; j_gene: TRBJ1-2; v_gene: TRBV7-2; CDR3aa: CASIGDRGLYGYTF; CDR3nt: TGTGCCAGCATAGGGGACAGGGGGCTCTATGGCTACACCTTC
abundance: .; d_gene: .; j_gene: TRBJ2-3; v_gene: TRBV5-1; CDR3aa: CASSLAPSESTDTQYF; CDR3nt: TGCGCCAGCAGCTTGGCCCCTAGTGAAAGCACAGATACGCAGTATTTT
abundance: .; d_gene: .; j_gene: TRBJ2-5; v_gene: TRBV7-9; CDR3aa: CASSLPGNETQYF; CDR3nt: TGTGCCAGCAGCTTACCGGGGAACGAGACCCAGTACTTC
abundance: .; d_gene: TRBD2; j_gene: TRBJ2-3; v_gene: TRBV30; CDR3aa: CAWSRGASGSLDTQYF; CDR3nt: TGTGCCTGGAGTAGGGGGGCTAGCGGGAGTCTAGATACGCAGTATTTT
abundance: .; d_gene: TRBD2; j_gene: TRBJ2-1; v_gene: TRBV5-1; CDR3aa: CASSLSGRAENEQFF; CDR3nt: TGCGCCAGCAGCTTAAGCGGGAGGGCCGAGAATGAGCAGTTCTTC
abundance: .; d_gene: .; j_gene: TRBJ2-3; v_gene: TRBV7-3; CDR3aa: CASSVQDSTDTQYF; CDR3nt: TGTGCCAGCAGCGTACAGGATAGCACAGATACGCAGTATTTT